This T cell receptor (beta chain) is drawn from a study of shared clonotypes between healthy human individuals. Study results and limitations: The study found 4.5% to 5% of naive CD4 clonotypes shared across four donors.

The CDR3 runs to 15 residues. The germline V gene encodes CDR1 SEHNR and CDR2 FQNEAQ (reference sequence). Trimming removed 5 bases from V and 8 bases from J; junction bases left unmatched: 13. CD45RO-negative CD8 cells positively selected for CCR7 made up the naive population, which excluded terminally differentiated effector memory CD45RA+ cells. Profiling relied on immunoSEQ multiplex PCR, and the TCRdb table lists in-frame clones only, not all of them. Among fewer than 850,000 clones, around 96% were seen once, and the ten largest hold about 0.22%. With respect to this clone: The antigen is not known.

The TCR sequence derives from a man younger than 45 in good health. What was sequenced was naive CD8+ T cells sorted from blood. This chain uses TRBV7-9 with TRBJ1-1; TRBD1 agrees at 8 bases. The CDR3 is CASSLFLRGQGEAFF. The CDR3 nucleotides read TGTGCCAGCAGCCTGTTCCTCCGTGGACAGGGAGAAGCTTTCTTT.